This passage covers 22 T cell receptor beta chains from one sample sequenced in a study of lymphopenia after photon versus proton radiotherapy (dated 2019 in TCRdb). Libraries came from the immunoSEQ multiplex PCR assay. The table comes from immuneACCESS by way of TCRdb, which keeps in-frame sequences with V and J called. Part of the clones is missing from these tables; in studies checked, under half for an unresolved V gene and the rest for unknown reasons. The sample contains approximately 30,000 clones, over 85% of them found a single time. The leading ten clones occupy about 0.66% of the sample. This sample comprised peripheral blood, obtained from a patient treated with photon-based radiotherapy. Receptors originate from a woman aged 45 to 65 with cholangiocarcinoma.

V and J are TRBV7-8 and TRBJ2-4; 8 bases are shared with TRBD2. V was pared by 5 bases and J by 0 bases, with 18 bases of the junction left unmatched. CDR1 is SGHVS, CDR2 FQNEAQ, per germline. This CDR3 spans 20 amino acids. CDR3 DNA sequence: TGTGCCAGCAGCCCACGCGGGGGGTCCCCGTCAGATCTAGCCAAAAACATTCAGTACTTC. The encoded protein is CASSPRGGSPSDLAKNIQYF.

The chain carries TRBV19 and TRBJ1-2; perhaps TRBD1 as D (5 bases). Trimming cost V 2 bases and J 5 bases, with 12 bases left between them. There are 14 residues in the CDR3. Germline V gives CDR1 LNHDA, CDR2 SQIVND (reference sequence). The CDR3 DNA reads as TGTGCCAGTAGTATACAGGGAAAGGTATATGGCTACACCTTC. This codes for CASSIQGKVYGYTF.

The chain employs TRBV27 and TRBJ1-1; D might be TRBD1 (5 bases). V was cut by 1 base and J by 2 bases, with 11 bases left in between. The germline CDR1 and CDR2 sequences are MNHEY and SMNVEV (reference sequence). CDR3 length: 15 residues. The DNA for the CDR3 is TGTGCCAGCAGTTTATGGGGATGGGGCAACACTGAAGCTTTCTTT. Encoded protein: CASSLWGWGNTEAFF.

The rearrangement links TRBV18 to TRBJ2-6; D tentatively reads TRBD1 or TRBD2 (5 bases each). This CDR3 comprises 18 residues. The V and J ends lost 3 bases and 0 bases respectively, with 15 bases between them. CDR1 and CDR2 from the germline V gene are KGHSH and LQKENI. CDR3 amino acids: CASSPKVRGPSGANVLTF. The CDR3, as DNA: TGTGCCAGCTCACCCAAGGTGAGGGGACCCTCTGGGGCCAACGTCCTGACTTTC.

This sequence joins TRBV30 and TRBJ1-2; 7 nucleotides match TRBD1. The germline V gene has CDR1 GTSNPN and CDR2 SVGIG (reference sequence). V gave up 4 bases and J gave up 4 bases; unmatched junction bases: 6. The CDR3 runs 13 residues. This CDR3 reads CAWNLQGSYGYTF. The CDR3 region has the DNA TGTGCCTGGAACCTACAGGGGAGCTATGGCTACACCTTC. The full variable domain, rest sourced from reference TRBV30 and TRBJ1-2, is SQTIHQWPATLVQPVGSPLSLECTVEGTSNPNLYWYRQAAGRGLQLLFYSVGIGQISSEVPQNLSASRPQDRQFILSSKKLLLSDSGFYLCAWNLQGSYGYTFGSGTRLTVV.

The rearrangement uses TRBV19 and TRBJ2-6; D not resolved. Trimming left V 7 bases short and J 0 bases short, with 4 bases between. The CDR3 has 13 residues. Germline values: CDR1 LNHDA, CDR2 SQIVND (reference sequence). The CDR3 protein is CASMVSGANVLTF. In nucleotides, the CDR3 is TGTGCCAGTATGGTCTCTGGGGCCAACGTCCTGACTTTC.

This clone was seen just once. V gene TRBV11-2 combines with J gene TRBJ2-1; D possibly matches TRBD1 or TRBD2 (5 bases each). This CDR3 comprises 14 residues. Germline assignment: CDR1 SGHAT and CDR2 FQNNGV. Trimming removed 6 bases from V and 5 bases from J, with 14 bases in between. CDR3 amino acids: CASRLGGGNNEQFF. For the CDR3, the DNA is TGTGCCAGCAGGCTGGGTGGGGGTAACAATGAGCAGTTCTTC.

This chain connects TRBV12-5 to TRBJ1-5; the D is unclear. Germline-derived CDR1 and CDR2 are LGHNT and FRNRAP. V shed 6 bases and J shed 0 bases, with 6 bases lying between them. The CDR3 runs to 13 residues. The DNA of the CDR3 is TGTGCTAGTGGGACTAGTAGCAATCAGCCCCAGCATTTT. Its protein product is CASGTSSNQPQHF.

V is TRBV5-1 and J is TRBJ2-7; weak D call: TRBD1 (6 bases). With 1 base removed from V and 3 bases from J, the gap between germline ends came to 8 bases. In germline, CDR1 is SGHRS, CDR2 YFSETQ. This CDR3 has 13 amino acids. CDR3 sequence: CASSLRRGYEQYF. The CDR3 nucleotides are TGCGCCAGCAGCTTGCGCAGGGGCTACGAGCAGTACTTC. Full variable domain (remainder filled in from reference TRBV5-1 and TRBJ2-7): KAGVTQTPRYLIKTRGQQVTLSCSPISGHRSVSWYQQTPGQGLQFLFEYFSETQRNKGNFPGRFSGRQFSNSRSEMNVSTLELGDSALYLCASSLRRGYEQYFGPGTRLTVT.

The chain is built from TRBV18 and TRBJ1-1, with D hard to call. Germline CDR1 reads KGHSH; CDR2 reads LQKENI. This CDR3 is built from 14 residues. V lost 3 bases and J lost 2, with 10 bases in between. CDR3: CASSPDPGNTEAFF. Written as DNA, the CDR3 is TGTGCCAGCTCACCCGACCCTGGAAACACTGAAGCTTTCTTT.

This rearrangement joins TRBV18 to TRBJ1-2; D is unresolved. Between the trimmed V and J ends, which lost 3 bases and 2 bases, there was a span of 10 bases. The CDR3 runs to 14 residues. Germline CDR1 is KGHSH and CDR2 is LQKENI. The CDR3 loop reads CASSPGGRNYGYTF. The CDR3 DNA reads TGTGCCAGCTCACCTGGAGGAAGAAACTATGGCTACACCTTC. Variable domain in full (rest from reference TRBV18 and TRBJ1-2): NAGVMQNPRHLVRRRGQEARLRCSPMKGHSHVYWYRQLPEEGLKFMVYLQKENIIDESGMPKERFSAEFPKEGPSILRIQQVVRGDSAAYFCASSPGGRNYGYTFGSGTRLTVV.

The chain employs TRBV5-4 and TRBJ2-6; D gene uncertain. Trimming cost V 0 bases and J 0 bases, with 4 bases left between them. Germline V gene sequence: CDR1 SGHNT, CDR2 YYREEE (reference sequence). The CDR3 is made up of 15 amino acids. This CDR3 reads CASSLEDSGANVLTF. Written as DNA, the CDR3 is TGTGCCAGCAGCTTGGAGGACTCTGGGGCCAACGTCCTGACTTTC.

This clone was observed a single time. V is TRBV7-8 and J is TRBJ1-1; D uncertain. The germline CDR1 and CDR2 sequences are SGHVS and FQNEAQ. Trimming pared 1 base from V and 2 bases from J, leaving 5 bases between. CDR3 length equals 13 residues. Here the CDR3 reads CASSLGRNTEAFF. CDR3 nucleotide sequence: TGTGCCAGCAGCTTAGGACGAAACACTGAAGCTTTCTTT. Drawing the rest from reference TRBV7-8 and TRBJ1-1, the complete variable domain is GAGVSQSPRYKVAKRGQDVALRCDPISGHVSLFWYQQALGQGPEFLTYFQNEAQLDKSGLPSDRFFAERPEGSVSTLKIQRTQQEDSAVYLCASSLGRNTEAFFGQGTRLTVV.

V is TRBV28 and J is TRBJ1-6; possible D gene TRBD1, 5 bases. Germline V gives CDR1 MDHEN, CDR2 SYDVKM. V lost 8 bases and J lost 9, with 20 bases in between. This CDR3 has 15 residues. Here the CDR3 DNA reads TGTGCCAGCTTGCCGGAGACAGTGGTGGGTTCACCCCTCCACTTT. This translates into CASLPETVVGSPLHF.

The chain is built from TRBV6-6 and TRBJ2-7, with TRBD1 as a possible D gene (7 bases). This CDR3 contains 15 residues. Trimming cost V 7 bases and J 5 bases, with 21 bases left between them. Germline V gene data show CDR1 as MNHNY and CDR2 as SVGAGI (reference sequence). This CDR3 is CASTSRGQGGHEQYF. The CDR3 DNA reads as TGTGCCAGCACCTCAAGGGGGCAGGGAGGCCACGAGCAGTACTTC.

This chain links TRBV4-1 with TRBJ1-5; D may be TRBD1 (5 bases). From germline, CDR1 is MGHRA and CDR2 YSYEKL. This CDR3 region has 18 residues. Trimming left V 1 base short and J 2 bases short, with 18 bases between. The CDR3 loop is CASSQGGTGVLGNQPQHF. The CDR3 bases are TGCGCCAGCAGCCAAGGAGGTACGGGGGTCTTAGGCAATCAGCCCCAGCATTTT.

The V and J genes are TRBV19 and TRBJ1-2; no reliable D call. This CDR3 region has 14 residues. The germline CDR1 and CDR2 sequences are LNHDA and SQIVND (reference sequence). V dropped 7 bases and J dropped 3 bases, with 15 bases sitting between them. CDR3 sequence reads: CASIGSVRHYGYTF. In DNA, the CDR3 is TGTGCCAGTATAGGGTCAGTGCGGCACTATGGCTACACCTTC.

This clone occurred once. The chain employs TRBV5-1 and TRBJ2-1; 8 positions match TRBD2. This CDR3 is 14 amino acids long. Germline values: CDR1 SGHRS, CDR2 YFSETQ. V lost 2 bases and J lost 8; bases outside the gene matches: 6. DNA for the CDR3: TGCGCCAGCAGCTTCGCGGGGGGATCCGATGAGCAGTTCTTC. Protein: CASSFAGGSDEQFF.

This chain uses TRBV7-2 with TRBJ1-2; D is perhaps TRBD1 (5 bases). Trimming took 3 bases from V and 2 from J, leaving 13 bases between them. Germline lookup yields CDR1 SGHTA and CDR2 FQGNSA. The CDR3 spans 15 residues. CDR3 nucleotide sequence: TGTGCCAGCAGCTTCACCGGGACGAACAACTATGGCTACACCTTC. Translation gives CASSFTGTNNYGYTF.

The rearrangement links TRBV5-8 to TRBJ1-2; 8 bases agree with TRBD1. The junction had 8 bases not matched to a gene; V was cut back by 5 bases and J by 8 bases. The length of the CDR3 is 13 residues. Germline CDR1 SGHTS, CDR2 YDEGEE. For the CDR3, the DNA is TGTGCCAGCAGTCAGGACAGGGCGGGCGGCTACACCTTC. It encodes CASSQDRAGGYTF.

CDR3 protein: CASSEDQGSGETQYF. The CDR3 DNA follows: TGTGCCAGCAGTGAAGACCAGGGCTCGGGGGAGACCCAGTACTTC. This rearrangement joins TRBV2 to TRBJ2-5; TRBD1 or TRBD2 may be the D gene (5 bases each). The CDR3 extends over 15 amino acids. Trimming stripped 1 base from V and 5 bases from J, with 14 bases between. Germline values: CDR1 SNHLY, CDR2 FYNNEI.

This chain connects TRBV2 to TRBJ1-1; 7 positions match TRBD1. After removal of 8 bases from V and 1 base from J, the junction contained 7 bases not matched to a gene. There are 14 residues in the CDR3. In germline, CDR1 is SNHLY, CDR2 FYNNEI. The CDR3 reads CASPARGQNTEAFF. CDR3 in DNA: TGTGCCAGCCCCGCGAGGGGGCAGAACACTGAAGCTTTCTTT.